This entry is about one TCR beta chain. Antigen specificity is unknown. This entry comes from a study of cytomegalovirus exposure and HLA in healthy donors. Across the whole study: A prior study identified 110 million or so unique TCR beta sequences from around 180 million T cells. Findings of the study overall: Later analysis associated a missense DCLRE1C variant with TCR beta V- and J-gene trimming. Prior analysis indicated that the majority of TCR beta V segments exhibited productivity approximately 90% or approximately 30% of the time. The majority of TCR sequences were rare, yet some public TCRs appeared in many donors.

The germline V gene encodes CDR1 MNHNY and CDR2 SVGAGI (reference sequence). V shed 2 bases, J shed 7 bases, and the junction held 4 bases outside the gene matches. CDR3 length: 14 residues. PCR primers comprised 60 Vbeta and 13 Jbeta primers. The assay was immunoSEQ multiplex PCR, and TCRdb's table has in-frame clones only and misses some. The data contain around 130,000 clones, 65% to 90% of them singletons. Sequencing was performed on PBMCs. This receptor was taken from a man between 18 and 35 years old in good health and CMV-seronegative. This rearrangement joins TRBV6-6 to TRBJ2-1; TRBD2 agrees at 8 bases. DNA of the CDR3: TGTGCCAGCAGTTACGGCGGGGGGCGGAATGAGCAGTTCTTC. Translation: CASSYGGGRNEQFF.